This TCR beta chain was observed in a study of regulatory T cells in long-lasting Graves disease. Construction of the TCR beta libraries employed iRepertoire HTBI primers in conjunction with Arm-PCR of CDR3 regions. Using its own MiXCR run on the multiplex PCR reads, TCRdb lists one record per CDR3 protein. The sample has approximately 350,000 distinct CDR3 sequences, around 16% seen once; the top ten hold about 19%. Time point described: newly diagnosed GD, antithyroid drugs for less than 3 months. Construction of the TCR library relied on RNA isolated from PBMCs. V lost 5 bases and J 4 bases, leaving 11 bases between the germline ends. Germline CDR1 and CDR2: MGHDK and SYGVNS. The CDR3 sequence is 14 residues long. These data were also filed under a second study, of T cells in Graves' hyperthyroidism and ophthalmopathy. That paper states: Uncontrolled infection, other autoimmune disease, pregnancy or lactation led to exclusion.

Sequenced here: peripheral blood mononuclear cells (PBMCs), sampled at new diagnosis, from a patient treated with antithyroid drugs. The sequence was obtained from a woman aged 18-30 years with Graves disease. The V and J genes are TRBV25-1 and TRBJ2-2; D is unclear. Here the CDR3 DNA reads TGTGCCAGCAGTTCGTTGTTGGCCACCGGGGAGCTGTTTTTT. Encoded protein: CASSSLLATGELFF.